The rows below give T cell receptor beta chains drawn from one sample of a study of spatial heterogeneity in lung cancer. From the 5' RACE reads, TCRdb called clonotypes with MiXCR, one entry per CDR3 protein. Among approximately 6,400 distinct CDR3 sequences listed, 6.5% to 8% were seen once. The sequencing used lung tumor tissue, collected at surgery. The receptors stem from a male donor with early-stage non-small cell lung cancer. Each CDR3 is given with its conserved first and last residue. The D gene is left open where the match is weak. Rows give clone size only sometimes, using once, few, many, or a class for an expanded clone.

TRBV20-1	TRBJ2-7	few	TRBD2	TGCAGTGCTAGAACTGTGACTAGCGGGGGTTATCGCTACGAGCAGTACTTC	CSARTVTSGGYRYEQYF
TRBV19	TRBJ1-4	many	TRBD1	TGTGCCAGTACCCTATGGGGACAGCCAACTAATGAAAAACTGTTTTTT	CASTLWGQPTNEKLFF
TRBV5-6	TRBJ2-1	medium-sized	NA	TGTGCCAGCAGCTTCGTCTGGGACGGACTGGACTCCTATGAATACAATGAGCAGTTCTTC	CASSFVWDGLDSYEYNEQFF
TRBV4-1	TRBJ1-5	NA	TRBD1	TGCGCCAGCAGCCACAGGACAGGTATGGAGCCCGATCAGCCCCAGCATTTT	CASSHRTGMEPDQPQHF
TRBV2	TRBJ1-4	medium-sized	NA	TGTGCCAGCACCCTCCTCGGCAGTGATAATGAAAAACTGTTTTTT	CASTLLGSDNEKLFF
TRBV7-9	TRBJ2-7	NA	TRBD1	TGTGCCAGCAGCTTGCGGCTACCGGGACAGGGGTACTACGAGCAGTACTTC	CASSLRLPGQGYYEQYF
TRBV30	TRBJ2-1	medium-sized	NA	TGTGCCTGGATCCCCCCGGGACCCGCCTACAATGAGCAGTTCTTC	CAWIPPGPAYNEQFF
TRBV28	TRBJ1-6	medium-sized	NA	TGTGCCAGCAGTTTATTTAGGAATTCACCCCTCCACTTT	CASSLFRNSPLHF
TRBV9	TRBJ1-3	medium-sized	TRBD1	TGTGCCAGCAGCCACAGGGGGCTAGGAAACACCATATATTTT	CASSHRGLGNTIYF
TRBV5-1	TRBJ2-5	many	TRBD2	TGCGCCAGCAGCTTGGCGGGACTAGCGGGAGGGAGAAAGGAGACCCAGTACTTC	CASSLAGLAGGRKETQYF
TRBV30	TRBJ2-7	NA	NA	TGTGCCTGGAGCAGGGGACCCTACGAGCAGTACTTC	CAWSRGPYEQYF
TRBV6-2/TRBV6-3	TRBJ1-2	medium-sized	NA	TGTGCCAGCAGTTACTCAAGCTATGGCTACACCTTC	CASSYSSYGYTF
TRBV7-8	TRBJ2-5	medium-sized	NA	TGTGCCAGCAGCTTAAACGGCAGGGGTCGCTTAGAGACCCAGTACTTC	CASSLNGRGRLETQYF
TRBV20-1	TRBJ2-7	medium-sized	TRBD2	TGCAGTGCTAGGCCGGGACTAGGCTACGAGCAGTACTTC	CSARPGLGYEQYF
TRBV5-6	TRBJ1-6	NA	NA	TGTGCCAGCAGCCTAGGGGTTGGGACCTATGGTTCCAATAATTCACCCCTCCACTTT	CASSLGVGTYGSNNSPLHF
TRBV5-1	TRBJ2-7	medium-sized	NA	TGCGCCAGCAGCTTTATGGGGGCACGGGAGCAGTACTTC	CASSFMGAREQYF
TRBV7-6	TRBJ2-1	medium-sized	NA	TGTGCCAGCAGCCCACTAGAGAGAGGGTACAATGAGCAGTTCTTC	CASSPLERGYNEQFF
TRBV14	TRBJ1-3	medium-sized	NA	TGTGCCAGCAGCCAAGCGGGAGCTGGAAACACCATATATTTT	CASSQAGAGNTIYF
TRBV10-2	TRBJ1-5	medium-sized	NA	TGCGCCAGCAGTGAGTCTCTGGATAATCAGCCCCAGCATTTT	CASSESLDNQPQHF
TRBV27	TRBJ1-5	many	TRBD1	TGTGCCAATACCGGGACAGGGGACGAGGGATGTAGCAATCAGCCCCAGCATTTT	CANTGTGDEGCSNQPQHF